This passage covers 20 T cell receptor beta chains from one sample sequenced in a study of T cell repertoires in cytomegalovirus infection. Each CDR3 protein gets one entry after TCRdb re-called the reads with MiXCR. The sample shows about 830,000 distinct CDR3 sequences, 30% to 35% of them seen only once. Their recognized antigens are unknown. The sample was cultured CD8+ T cells from PBMCs, taken from culture after CMV antigen stimulation. The receptors come from a human donor in good health (CMV status not recorded). Some clones in this sample may be carry-over from other donors' samples.

This clonotype was found a few times. The V call is TRBV10-2, the J call TRBJ2-7; maybe TRBD1 (5 bases). CDR3 size: 14 residues. The V gene lost 3 bases and the J gene lost 1 base, with 10 bases spanning the gap. Looked up from germline, CDR1 is WSHSY and CDR2 is SAAADI. CDR3 in amino acids: CASSDHSGSYEQYF. The CDR3 bases are TGCGCCAGCAGTGACCACTCAGGGTCCTACGAGCAGTACTTC.

This clonotype was observed a few times. The junction departs from the called germline gene at one end, perhaps through a read error. The chain combines TRBV5-3 with TRBJ1-5; 11 positions match TRBD1. TRBV5-3 is an ORF, with its function uncertain. The length of the CDR3 is 24 residues. The CDR3 DNA follows: TGTGCCAGCAGCTTCCTTTCGGACAGGGGGCGACGCTACGATTGGGAATATAGCAATCAGCCCCAGCATTTT. Residues: CASSFLSDRGRRYDWEYSNQPQHF.

This clonotype has only a few counts. This chain uses TRBV6-6 with TRBJ1-5; unclear D gene. This CDR3 contains 16 residues. Germline assignment: CDR1 MNHNY and CDR2 SVGAGI (reference sequence). V was cut by 8 bases and J by 4 bases, with 21 bases left in between. The CDR3 loop reads CASLFSGGEGNQPQHF. The CDR3 DNA follows: TGTGCCAGCCTATTCTCAGGCGGGGAAGGGAATCAGCCCCAGCATTTT.

CDR3: CASSAGEISYEQYV. The CDR3 region has the DNA TGTGCCAGCAGTGCAGGGGAGATCTCCTACGAGCAGTACGTC. The chain uses TRBV6-1 and TRBJ2-7, with D maybe TRBD1 (6 bases). CDR3 size: 14 residues. V lost 4 bases to trimming and J lost 0 bases, with 10 bases between them. Germline V gene lookup returns CDR1 MNHNS and CDR2 SASEGT.

The chain recombines TRBV29-1 with TRBJ1-1; D is possibly TRBD1 (6 bases). Germline V CDR1 and CDR2: SQVTM, ANQGSEA. This CDR3 is 16 amino acids long. V dropped 6 bases and J dropped 1 base, with 21 bases sitting between them. The CDR3, as DNA: TGCAGCGTCACTGGGGGGGTCAGGGGAAAGAACACTGAAGCTTTCTTT. Its protein product is CSVTGGVRGKNTEAFF.

This chain joins TRBV11-2 and TRBJ1-1, with D unclear. Germline V gene sequence: CDR1 SGHAT, CDR2 FQNNGV. V lost 5 bases, J lost 6 bases, and 13 bases lay in between. The CDR3 runs 13 residues. The CDR3: CASSPLQVAEAFF. The CDR3 DNA sequence: TGTGCCAGCAGCCCCCTCCAAGTGGCTGAAGCTTTCTTT.

This clonotype has more than one count but fewer than ten. The CDR3 protein is CASSEGRGPNNEQFF. The CDR3 nucleotides read TGTGCCAGCAGTGAAGGGCGTGGGCCCAACAATGAGCAGTTCTTC. The J gene is TRBJ2-1, the V gene TRBV6-1; D unclear. Trimming pared 1 base from V and 5 bases from J, leaving 12 bases between. From germline, CDR1 is MNHNS and CDR2 SASEGT. The CDR3 sequence is 15 residues long.

This clonotype was recorded a few times. Written as DNA, the CDR3 is TGTGCCAGCAGCCAGCCGGGACTAGCGAACACCGGGGAGCTGTTTTTT. Translation: CASSQPGLANTGELFF. The V call is TRBV4-2, the J call TRBJ2-2, with 8 bases aligning to TRBD2. This CDR3 contains 16 residues. V lost 3 bases to trimming and J lost 0 bases; unmatched junction nucleotides: 3. Per the germline V gene, CDR1 is LGHNA and CDR2 is YNFKEQ.

The chain has TRBV6-6 and TRBJ2-1; no clear D. Germline lookup yields CDR1 MNHNY and CDR2 SVGAGI (reference sequence). The CDR3 runs to 14 residues. The ends were cut back, 0 bases at V and 5 bases at J, with 8 bases in the middle. In DNA, the CDR3 is TGTGCCAGCAGTTACTCGTACGTCGACAATGAGCAGTTCTTC. It is translated as CASSYSYVDNEQFF.

Regarding this clonotype: A much larger clone lies one base from this, so it may be a read error. This chain joins TRBV12-3 or TRBV12-4 and TRBJ1-6, with D uncertain. V lost 6 bases and J 0 bases, leaving 9 bases between the germline ends. The CDR3 is made up of 15 amino acids. The CDR3 DNA is TGTGCCAGCAGGCGGAACAGCTCCTATAATTCACCCCTCCACTTT. Its translation: CASRRNSSYNSPLHF.

This clonotype was detected only a few times. The rearrangement links TRBV6-2 or TRBV6-3 to TRBJ2-1; 7 bases are a match to TRBD1. The CDR3 covers 14 residues. The V gene's germline CDR1 is MNHEY and CDR2 SVGEGT. V lost 5 bases to trimming and J lost 4 bases; unmatched junction nucleotides: 5. For the CDR3, the DNA is TGTGCCAGCAGTCACGGGACAGTTTACAATGAGCAGTTCTTC. This codes for CASSHGTVYNEQFF.

The V gene is TRBV12-3 or TRBV12-4, the J gene TRBJ1-4; no firm D call. The CDR3 runs 15 residues. V lost 3 bases to trimming and J lost 8 bases, with 16 bases between them. The CDR3 here is CASSFRPGVDEKLFF. For the CDR3, the DNA is TGTGCCAGCAGTTTCCGTCCCGGGGTAGACGAAAAACTGTTTTTT.

This chain connects TRBV27 to TRBJ1-2, with D hard to call. Germline V gives CDR1 MNHEY, CDR2 SMNVEV (reference sequence). The CDR3 extends over 14 amino acids. V was trimmed by 6 bases and J by 8 bases, leaving 19 bases between them. The CDR3 bases are TGTGCCAGCAGACAAGGACTCCTCACAGAAGGCTACACCTTC. Translation gives CASRQGLLTEGYTF.

This clonotype was found many times. DNA of the CDR3: TGTGCCAGCAGACCCGCCGGGACTAGCGAGTTCTTC. Protein product: CASRPAGTSEFF. This chain uses TRBV12-3 or TRBV12-4 with TRBJ2-1; the match to TRBD2 covers 10 bases. This CDR3 has 12 amino acids. V lost 6 bases, J lost 14 bases, and 7 bases stayed unmatched.

This clonotype was counted a single time. V is TRBV12-3 or TRBV12-4 and J is TRBJ2-1; 11 nucleotides match TRBD2. The CDR3 runs to 15 residues. Trimming at V came to 6 bases and at J to 12 bases, leaving 13 bases not matched to a gene. The DNA of the CDR3 is TGTGCCAGCAGGCCCGGGACTAGCGGAGGGAAGGGGCAGTTCTTC. Translated: CASRPGTSGGKGQFF.

The rearrangement joins TRBV13 to TRBJ2-7, with D tentatively TRBD1 (5 bases). With 0 bases removed from V and 6 bases from J, the gap between germline ends came to 6 bases. This CDR3 has 12 amino acids. Germline V CDR1 and CDR2: PRHDT, FYEKMQ (reference sequence). CDR3 sequence reads: CASSLGTAEQYV. The CDR3 nucleotides read TGTGCCAGCAGCTTAGGGACAGCCGAGCAGTACGTC.

The table lists this clonotype with a few counts. This chain uses TRBV5-1 with TRBJ2-3; possible D gene TRBD2, 6 bases. Germline assignment: CDR1 SGHRS and CDR2 YFSETQ. V shed 0 bases and J shed 5 bases, with 13 bases lying between them. This CDR3 is built from 15 residues. The CDR3 protein is CASSLAGRGIDTQYF. CDR3 bases: TGCGCCAGCAGCTTGGCCGGTCGGGGGATAGATACGCAGTATTTT.

There are a few counts of this clonotype. The genes are TRBV7-6 and TRBJ2-1; 14 nucleotides agree with TRBD2. V lost 4 bases to trimming and J lost 3 bases; unmatched junction nucleotides: 8. CDR1 and CDR2 (germline): SGHVS, FNYEAQ. The CDR3 is made up of 18 amino acids. CDR3: CASSSTSGGAIIYNEQFF. The CDR3 bases are TGTGCCAGCAGCTCGACTAGCGGGGGGGCCATCATCTACAATGAGCAGTTCTTC. Complete variable domain (other parts from reference TRBV7-6 and TRBJ2-1): GAGVSQSPRYKVTKRGQDVALRCDPISGHVSLYWYRQALGQGPEFLTYFNYEAQQDKSGLPNDRFSAERPEGSISTLTIQRTEQRDSAMYRCASSSTSGGAIIYNEQFFGPGTRLTVL.

This clonotype was found once. The chain carries TRBV29-1 and TRBJ1-2; 9 bases match TRBD1. Germline V gene lookup returns CDR1 SQVTM and CDR2 ANQGSEA. V lost 3 bases and J lost 5; bases outside the gene matches: 7. The CDR3 spans 14 residues. The CDR3 DNA is TGCAGCGTTGAGTCGGACAGGGGACGGTATGGCTACACCTTC. It is translated as CSVESDRGRYGYTF.

This clonotype was observed at least ten times. J is TRBJ2-1 and V is TRBV27; the match to TRBD2 covers 8 bases. The germline CDR1 and CDR2 sequences are MNHEY and SMNVEV (reference sequence). The V gene end was trimmed by 8 bases and the J gene end by 2 bases; junction bases not matched to a gene: 8. The CDR3 totals 15 residues. CDR3 sequence (DNA): TGTGCCAGCCTCCCGCGGGGGGTCCCCTACAATGAGCAGTTCTTC. The encoded protein is CASLPRGVPYNEQFF.